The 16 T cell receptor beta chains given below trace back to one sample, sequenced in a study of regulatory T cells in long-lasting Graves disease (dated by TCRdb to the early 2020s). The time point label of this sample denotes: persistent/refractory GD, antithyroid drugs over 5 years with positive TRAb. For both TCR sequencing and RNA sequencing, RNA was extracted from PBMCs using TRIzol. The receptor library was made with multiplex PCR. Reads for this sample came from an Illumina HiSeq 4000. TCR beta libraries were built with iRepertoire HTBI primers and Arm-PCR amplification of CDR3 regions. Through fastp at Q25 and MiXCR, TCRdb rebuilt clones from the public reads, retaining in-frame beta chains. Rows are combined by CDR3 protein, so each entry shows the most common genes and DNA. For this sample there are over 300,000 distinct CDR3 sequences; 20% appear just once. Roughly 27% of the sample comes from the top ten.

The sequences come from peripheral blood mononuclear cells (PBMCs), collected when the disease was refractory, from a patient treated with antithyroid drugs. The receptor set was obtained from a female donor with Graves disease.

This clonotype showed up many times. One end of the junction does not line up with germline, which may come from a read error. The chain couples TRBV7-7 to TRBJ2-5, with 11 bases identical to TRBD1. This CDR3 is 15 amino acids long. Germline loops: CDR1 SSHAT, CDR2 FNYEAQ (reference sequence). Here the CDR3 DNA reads TGTGCTAGCAGCTCAACCGGGACAGGGGGAGAGACCCAGTACTTC. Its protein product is CASSSTGTGGETQYF. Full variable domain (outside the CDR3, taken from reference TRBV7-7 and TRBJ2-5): GAGVSQSPRYKVTKRGQDVTLRCDPISSHATLYWYQQALGQGPEFLTYFNYEAQPDKSGLPSDRFSAERPEGSISTLTIQRTEQRDSAMYRCASSSTGTGGETQYFGPGTRLLVL.

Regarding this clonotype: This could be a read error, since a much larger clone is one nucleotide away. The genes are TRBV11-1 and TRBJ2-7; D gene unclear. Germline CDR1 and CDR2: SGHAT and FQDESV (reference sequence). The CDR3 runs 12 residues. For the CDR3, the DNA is TGTGCCGGCAGCTCAAATCTCGATTTGCAGTACTTC. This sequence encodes CAGSSNLDLQYF.

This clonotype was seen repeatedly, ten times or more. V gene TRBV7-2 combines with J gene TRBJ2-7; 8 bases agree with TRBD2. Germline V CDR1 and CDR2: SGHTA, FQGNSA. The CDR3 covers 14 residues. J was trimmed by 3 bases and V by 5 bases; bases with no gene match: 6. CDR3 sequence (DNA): TGTGCCAGCAGCCGGGGGGGGGGTGTCTACGAGCAGTACTTC. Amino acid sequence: CASSRGGGVYEQYF. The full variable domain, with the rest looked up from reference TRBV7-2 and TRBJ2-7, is GAGVSQSPSNKVTEKGKDVELRCDPISGHTALYWYRQSLGQGLEFLIYFQGNSAPDKSGLPSDRFSAERTGGSVSTLTIQRTQQEDSAVYLCASSRGGGVYEQYFGPGTRLTVT.

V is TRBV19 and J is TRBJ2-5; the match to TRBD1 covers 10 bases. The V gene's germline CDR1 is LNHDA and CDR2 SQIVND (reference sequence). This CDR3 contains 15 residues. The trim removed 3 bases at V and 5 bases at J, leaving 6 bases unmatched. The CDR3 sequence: CASSIPGQGLETQYF. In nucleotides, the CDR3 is TGTGCCAGTAGTATTCCGGGACAGGGGTTGGAGACCCAGTACTTC.

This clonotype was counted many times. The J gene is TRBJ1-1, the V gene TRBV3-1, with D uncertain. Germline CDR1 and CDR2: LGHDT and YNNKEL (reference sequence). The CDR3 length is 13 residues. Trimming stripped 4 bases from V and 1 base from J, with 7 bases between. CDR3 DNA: TGTGCCAGCAGCCGAAGACAGAACACTGAAGCTTTCTTT. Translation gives CASSRRQNTEAFF.

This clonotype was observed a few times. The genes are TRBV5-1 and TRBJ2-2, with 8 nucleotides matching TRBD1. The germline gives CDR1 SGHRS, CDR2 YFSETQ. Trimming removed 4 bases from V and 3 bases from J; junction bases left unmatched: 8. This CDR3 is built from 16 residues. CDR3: CASSTGQGSYTGELFF. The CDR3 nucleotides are TGCGCCAGCAGCACCGGACAGGGTTCCTACACCGGGGAGCTGTTTTTT.

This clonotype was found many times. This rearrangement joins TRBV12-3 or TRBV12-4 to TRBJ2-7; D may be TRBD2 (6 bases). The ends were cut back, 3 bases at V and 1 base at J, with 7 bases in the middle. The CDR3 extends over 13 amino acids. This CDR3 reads CASSFRESYEQYF. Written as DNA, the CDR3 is TGTGCCAGCAGTTTTCGGGAGTCCTACGAGCAGTACTTC.

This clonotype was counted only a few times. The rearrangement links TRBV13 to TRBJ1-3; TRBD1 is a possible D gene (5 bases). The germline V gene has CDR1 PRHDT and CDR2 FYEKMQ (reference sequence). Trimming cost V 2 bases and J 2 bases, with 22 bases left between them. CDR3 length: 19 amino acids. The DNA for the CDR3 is TGTGCCAGCAGCTTACTGGGATTGGGACGGGTCGGGCCTGGAAACACCATATATTTT. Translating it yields CASSLLGLGRVGPGNTIYF.

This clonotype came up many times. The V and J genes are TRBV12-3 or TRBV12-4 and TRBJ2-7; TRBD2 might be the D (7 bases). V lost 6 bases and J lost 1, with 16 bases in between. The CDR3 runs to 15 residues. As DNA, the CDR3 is TGTGCCAGCAGCTTGGGGGCAGCGGGATCCTACGAGCAGTACTTC. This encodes CASSLGAAGSYEQYF.

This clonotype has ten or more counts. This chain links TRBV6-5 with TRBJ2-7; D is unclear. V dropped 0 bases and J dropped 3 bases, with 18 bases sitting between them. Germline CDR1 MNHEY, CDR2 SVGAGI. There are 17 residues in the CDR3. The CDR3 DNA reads TGTGCCAGCAGTTACTCGCCGGTTCCGTCCCCCTACTACGAGCAGTACTTC. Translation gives CASSYSPVPSPYYEQYF.

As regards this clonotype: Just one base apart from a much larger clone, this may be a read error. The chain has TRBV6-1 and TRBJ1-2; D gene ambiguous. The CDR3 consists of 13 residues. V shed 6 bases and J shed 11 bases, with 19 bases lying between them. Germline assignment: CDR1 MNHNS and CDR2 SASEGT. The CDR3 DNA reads TGTGCCAGCAGATCTTCCGAGACGGGGATGTACACCTTC. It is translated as CASRSSETGMYTF.

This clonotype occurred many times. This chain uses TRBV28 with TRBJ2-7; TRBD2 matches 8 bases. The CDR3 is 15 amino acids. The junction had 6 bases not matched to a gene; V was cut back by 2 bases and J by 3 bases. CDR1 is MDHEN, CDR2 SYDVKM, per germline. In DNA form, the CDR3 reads TGTGCCAGCAGTTTACGCGGGAGGCTAGTCTACGAGCAGTACTTC. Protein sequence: CASSLRGRLVYEQYF.

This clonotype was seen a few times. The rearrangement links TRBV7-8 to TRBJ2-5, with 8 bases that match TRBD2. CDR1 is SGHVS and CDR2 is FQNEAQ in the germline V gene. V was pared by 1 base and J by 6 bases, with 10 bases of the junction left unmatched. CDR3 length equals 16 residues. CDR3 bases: TGTGCCAGCAGCTTAGGTGGGCGGGGGGCCAGGAAGACCCAGTACTTC. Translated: CASSLGGRGARKTQYF.

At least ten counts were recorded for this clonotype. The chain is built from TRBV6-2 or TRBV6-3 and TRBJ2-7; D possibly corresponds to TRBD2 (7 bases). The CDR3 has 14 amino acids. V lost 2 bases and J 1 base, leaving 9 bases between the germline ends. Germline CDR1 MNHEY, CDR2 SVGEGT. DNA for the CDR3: TGTGCCAGCAGTTACAGGGGGGGATCCTACGAGCAGTACTTC. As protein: CASSYRGGSYEQYF.

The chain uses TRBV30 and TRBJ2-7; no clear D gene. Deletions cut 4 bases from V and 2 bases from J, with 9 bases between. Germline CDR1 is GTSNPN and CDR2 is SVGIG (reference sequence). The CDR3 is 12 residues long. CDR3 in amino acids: CAWTAGPYEQYF. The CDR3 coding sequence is TGTGCCTGGACCGCCGGGCCCTACGAGCAGTACTTC.

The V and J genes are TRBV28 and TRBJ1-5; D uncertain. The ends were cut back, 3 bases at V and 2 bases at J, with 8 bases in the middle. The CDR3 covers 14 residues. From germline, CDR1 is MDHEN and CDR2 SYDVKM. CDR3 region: CASSLTAGNQPQHF. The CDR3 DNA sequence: TGTGCCAGCAGTTTGACCGCAGGCAATCAGCCCCAGCATTTT.